Listed here are 28 T cell receptor beta chains from one sample, sequenced in a study of T cells after posttransplantation cyclophosphamide. The protocol was immunoSEQ multiplex PCR, while the TCRdb copy is restricted to in-frame clones and leaves out a portion. This repertoire shows tens of thousands of clones, about nine tenths found once; its top ten account for 12%. Busulfan-fludarabine conditioning, marrow transplant, and cyclophosphamide on days +3 and +4 were administered. The sample was PBMCs, taken after allogeneic stem cell transplant with posttransplant cyclophosphamide. The receptors were gathered from a female patient younger than 45 who received an allogeneic stem cell transplant from an unrelated donor, was CMV-positive, and had no GVHD. Some T cells could come from the graft donor.

The rearrangement links TRBV27 to TRBJ1-6; tentative D call: TRBD1 (5 bases). The length of the CDR3 is 15 residues. V was cut by 4 bases and J by 6 bases, with 13 bases left in between. Germline V gene data show CDR1 as MNHEY and CDR2 as SMNVEV (reference sequence). The CDR3 DNA reads as TGTGCCAGCAGTTCTAGGGGCAGGAGTAATTCACCCCTCCACTTT. Protein: CASSSRGRSNSPLHF.

The chain has TRBV19 and TRBJ2-5; a possible D gene is TRBD1 (5 bases). This CDR3 comprises 14 residues. Trimming took 5 bases from V and 0 from J, leaving 10 bases between them. Per the germline V gene, CDR1 is LNHDA and CDR2 is SQIVND (reference sequence). The CDR3 sequence: CASSAWGNQETQYF. DNA for the CDR3: TGTGCCAGTAGTGCCTGGGGCAACCAAGAGACCCAGTACTTC.

The V gene is TRBV5-1, the J gene TRBJ2-2; D might be TRBD1 (6 bases). This CDR3 contains 17 residues. Germline CDR1 SGHRS, CDR2 YFSETQ. V lost 1 base, J lost 0 bases, and 13 bases lay in between. DNA of the CDR3: TGCGCCAGCAGCTTGACAGGGCGAGTCTCGAACACCGGGGAGCTGTTTTTT. Translation: CASSLTGRVSNTGELFF.

The rearrangement uses TRBV5-1 and TRBJ2-7; 12 bases map to TRBD2. The length of the CDR3 is 16 residues. The germline V gene encodes CDR1 SGHRS and CDR2 YFSETQ. J was trimmed by 2 bases and V by 2 bases; bases with no gene match: 5. CDR3 in amino acids: CASSFGLAGNTYEQYF. DNA of the CDR3: TGCGCCAGCAGCTTCGGACTAGCGGGGAACACCTACGAGCAGTACTTC.

The chain couples TRBV27 to TRBJ2-5, with 9 bases fitting TRBD2. V dropped 4 bases and J dropped 5; count of bases not matched to a gene: 5. Germline lookup yields CDR1 MNHEY and CDR2 SMNVEV (reference sequence). The CDR3 runs 14 residues. The CDR3 DNA follows: TGTGCCAGCAGTTCCTATAGCGGGGGCGAGACCCAGTACTTC. Translating it yields CASSSYSGGETQYF.

This clone occurred a few times. The chain uses TRBV11-3 and TRBJ2-3, with TRBD2 identical over 7 bases. V was clipped by 5 bases and J by 2 bases; unmatched bases: 10. This CDR3 is built from 16 residues. Germline-derived CDR1 and CDR2 are SGHNT and YENEEA. The CDR3 reads CASSQRPSGPTDTQYF. The CDR3 DNA follows: TGTGCCAGCAGCCAACGCCCTAGCGGCCCCACAGATACGCAGTATTTT.

The rearrangement joins TRBV28 to TRBJ1-5, with unresolved D. The CDR3 totals 16 residues. V lost 4 bases and J 0 bases, leaving 13 bases between the germline ends. CDR1 and CDR2 from the germline V gene are MDHEN and SYDVKM. CDR3 bases: TGTGCCAGCAGTTCCCGGGAGTCATATAGCAATCAGCCCCAGCATTTT. Its protein is CASSSRESYSNQPQHF.

The chain carries TRBV15 and TRBJ2-4; 7 bases are a match to TRBD2. The CDR3 sequence is 15 residues long. The germline V gene encodes CDR1 LNHNV and CDR2 YYDKDF (reference sequence). The ends lost 0 bases at V and 9 bases at J; junction bases unmatched: 8. The CDR3 loop is CATSRDRAGESIQYF. CDR3 nucleotides: TGTGCCACCAGCAGAGATCGGGCGGGGGAGAGCATTCAGTACTTC.

This rearrangement joins TRBV5-1 to TRBJ1-4, with TRBD1 matching over 9 bases. The junction had 12 bases not matched to a gene; V was cut back by 1 base and J by 8 bases. Germline CDR1 is SGHRS and CDR2 is YFSETQ. The CDR3 consists of 17 residues. Here the CDR3 DNA reads TGCGCCAGCAGCTTGAATACAGGGGGCGCGGGGAACGAAAAACTGTTTTTT. Amino acids: CASSLNTGGAGNEKLFF.

The J gene is TRBJ1-2, the V gene TRBV7-3; 9 bases match TRBD1. V lost 5 bases, J lost 5 bases, and 3 bases stayed unmatched. Germline V CDR1 and CDR2: SGHTA, FQGTGA. CDR3 length equals 13 residues. CDR3 nucleotide sequence: TGTGCCAGCAGCCCAGGACAGGGGTATGGCTACACCTTC. It yields the protein CASSPGQGYGYTF.

The rearrangement joins TRBV5-4 to TRBJ1-2, with TRBD1 matching over 8 bases. From germline, CDR1 is SGHNT and CDR2 YYREEE (reference sequence). CDR3 length: 15 residues. After removal of 7 bases from V and 6 bases from J, the junction contained 14 bases not matched to a gene. The CDR3 sequence is CASSRPDRAGHGYTF. CDR3 bases: TGTGCCAGCTCTCGACCGGACAGGGCGGGACATGGCTACACCTTC.

The V and J genes are TRBV11-2 and TRBJ1-3, with D unresolved. Deletions cut 6 bases from V and 4 bases from J, with 10 bases between. Per the germline V gene, CDR1 is SGHAT and CDR2 is FQNNGV. The CDR3 totals 13 residues. The CDR3 DNA follows: TGTGCCAGCAGTTTGAGAGGGGGAAACACCATATATTTT. Its protein product is CASSLRGGNTIYF. Filled out from reference TRBV11-2 and TRBJ1-3, the complete variable domain reads EAGVAQSPRYKIIEKRQSVAFWCNPISGHATLYWYQQILGQGPKLLIQFQNNGVVDDSQLPKDRFSAERLKGVDSTLKIQPAKLEDSAVYLCASSLRGGNTIYFGEGSWLTVV.

The CDR3 nucleotides read TGTGCCAGCAGCTTGACTAGCGGGGGGGAGACCCAGTACTTC. As protein: CASSLTSGGETQYF. The rearrangement links TRBV5-8 to TRBJ2-5; 12 nucleotides line up with TRBD2. Germline V gene sequence: CDR1 SGHTS, CDR2 YDEGEE. Trimming cost V 1 base and J 5 bases; bases outside gene matches: 0. There are 14 residues in the CDR3.

The chain employs TRBV25-1 and TRBJ2-1; 9 bases agree with TRBD1. J was trimmed by 6 bases and V by 1 base; bases with no gene match: 4. The CDR3 is made up of 15 amino acids. Germline loops: CDR1 MGHDK, CDR2 SYGVNS. CDR3 amino acids: CASSELGQGRNEQFF. The CDR3, as DNA: TGTGCCAGCAGTGAATTAGGACAGGGGCGCAATGAGCAGTTCTTC. The variable domain in full, with the rest retrieved from reference TRBV25-1 and TRBJ2-1, is EADIYQTPRYLVIGTGKKITLECSQTMGHDKMYWYQQDPGMELHLIHYSYGVNSTEKGDLSSESTVSRIRTEHFPLTLESARPSHTSQYLCASSELGQGRNEQFFGPGTRLTVL.

This clone was counted a few times. V gene TRBV7-9 combines with J gene TRBJ1-6, with D unclear. Deletions cut 5 bases from V and 1 base from J, with 9 bases between. CDR3 length equals 15 residues. Germline CDR1 reads SEHNR; CDR2 reads FQNEAQ (reference sequence). CDR3 protein: CASSRTGSYNSPLHF. The CDR3 nucleotides read TGTGCCAGCAGCCGTACGGGTTCCTATAATTCACCCCTCCACTTT.

This chain joins TRBV9 and TRBJ2-1; 7 positions agree with TRBD2. J lost 6 bases, V lost 4 bases, and 10 bases had no gene match. Germline CDR1 reads SGDLS; CDR2 reads YYNGEE. The CDR3 totals 15 residues. CDR3 in DNA: TGTGCCAGCAGCTATGACCGGGACTATATCAATGAGCAGTTCTTC. Its translation is CASSYDRDYINEQFF. The complete variable domain, with remaining parts taken from reference TRBV9 and TRBJ2-1, reads DSGVTQTPKHLITATGQRVTLRCSPRSGDLSVYWYQQSLDQGLQFLIQYYNGEERAKGNILERFSAQQFPDLHSELNLSSLELGDSALYFCASSYDRDYINEQFFGPGTRLTVL.

This rearrangement joins TRBV9 to TRBJ1-2; D not resolved. The CDR3 is 14 residues long. CDR1 is SGDLS, CDR2 YYNGEE, per germline. Trimming removed 0 bases from V and 0 bases from J, with 6 bases in between. The CDR3 DNA is TGTGCCAGCAGCGTAGGACTAGCTAACTATGGCTACACCTTC. It is translated as CASSVGLANYGYTF.

The chain carries TRBV7-8 and TRBJ1-2; no clear D gene. V lost 0 bases and J lost 4, with 6 bases in between. This CDR3 is 13 amino acids long. Germline CDR1 reads SGHVS; CDR2 reads FQNEAQ. The CDR3 protein is CASSLARGYGYTF. The CDR3 DNA sequence: TGTGCCAGCAGCTTAGCGCGCGGCTATGGCTACACCTTC.

This clone was seen only once. The V and J genes are TRBV7-8 and TRBJ1-1, with TRBD1 matching over 8 bases. From germline, CDR1 is SGHVS and CDR2 FQNEAQ. V lost 3 bases and J lost 10; bases outside the gene matches: 13. This CDR3 comprises 15 residues. The DNA for the CDR3 is TGTGCCAGCAGCTTCGGCCGACCCAGGGGGCGAAGAGCTTTCTTT. This codes for CASSFGRPRGRRAFF.

This rearrangement joins TRBV18 to TRBJ1-4; 7 bases align to TRBD1. This CDR3 is built from 14 residues. Looked up from germline, CDR1 is KGHSH and CDR2 is LQKENI. The J segment lost 10 bases and the V segment lost 4 bases, leaving 9 bases of the junction unmatched. The CDR3 region has the DNA TGTGCCAGCTCACTACGACAGGGTGTAGGAAAACTGTTTTTT. Amino acids: CASSLRQGVGKLFF.

The chain recombines TRBV30 with TRBJ2-7; maybe TRBD1 (5 bases). The CDR3 is 15 residues long. V dropped 4 bases and J dropped 1 base, with 17 bases sitting between them. Germline V lookup: CDR1 GTSNPN, CDR2 SVGIG (reference sequence). The CDR3 loop reads CAWKKGPAGSYEQYF. As DNA, the CDR3 is TGTGCCTGGAAAAAAGGGCCTGCAGGGTCCTACGAGCAGTACTTC.

The genes are TRBV9 and TRBJ2-7; 8 bases are shared with TRBD2. This CDR3 region has 13 residues. Trimming at V came to 3 bases and at J to 3 bases, leaving 2 bases not matched to a gene. The germline V gene encodes CDR1 SGDLS and CDR2 YYNGEE. In DNA form, the CDR3 reads TGTGCCAGCAGCGACGGGACTAGCTACGAGCAGTACTTC. Amino acids: CASSDGTSYEQYF.

The chain has TRBV5-4 and TRBJ2-1, with TRBD2 matching over 9 bases. CDR3 length equals 17 residues. J gave up 6 bases and V 4 bases, and 14 bases lay outside the gene matches. Germline lookup yields CDR1 SGHNT and CDR2 YYREEE (reference sequence). The CDR3 loop reads CASSEPWFAGGRNEQFF. Written as DNA, the CDR3 is TGTGCCAGCAGCGAACCCTGGTTTGCGGGGGGGCGCAATGAGCAGTTCTTC.

The chain has TRBV19 and TRBJ1-2; tentatively, D is TRBD1 (5 bases). Trimming took off 11 bases at V and 6 bases at J, with 16 bases between the two ends. This CDR3 contains 12 residues. Per germline, CDR1 LNHDA and CDR2 SQIVND (reference sequence). CDR3 amino acids: CAHVGPADGYTF. The DNA for the CDR3 is TGTGCCCATGTGGGGCCTGCGGATGGCTACACCTTC.

V gene TRBV7-2 combines with J gene TRBJ2-4; 7 nucleotides line up with TRBD1. V shed 5 bases, J shed 0 bases, and the junction held 7 bases outside the gene matches. The CDR3 loop spans 16 amino acids. Germline CDR1 is SGHTA and CDR2 is FQGNSA. This CDR3 is CASSLRTGAAKNIQYF. The CDR3 DNA sequence: TGTGCCAGCAGCCTGCGGACAGGAGCAGCCAAAAACATTCAGTACTTC.

V is TRBV9 and J is TRBJ2-7, with TRBD2 matching 14 bases. CDR1 SGDLS and CDR2 YYNGEE come from the germline V gene. CDR3 length: 15 amino acids. Trimming removed 4 bases from V and 7 bases from J; junction bases left unmatched: 7. The CDR3 region has the DNA TGTGCCAGCAGCTCGACTAGCGGGGGGGTTGGAGAGCAGTACTTC. It codes for CASSSTSGGVGEQYF.

The rearrangement joins TRBV5-6 to TRBJ2-7, with D perhaps matching TRBD1 (5 bases). Germline lookup yields CDR1 SGHDT and CDR2 YYEEEE. With 4 bases removed from V and 5 bases from J, the gap between germline ends came to 13 bases. CDR3 size: 13 residues. CDR3 DNA sequence: TGTGCCAGCAGCGGGCTATCAGGGAACGAGCAGTACTTC. Translating it yields CASSGLSGNEQYF.

The J gene is TRBJ2-3, the V gene TRBV15, with TRBD2 as a possible D gene (6 bases). This CDR3 is 16 amino acids long. Trimming shortened V by 4 bases and J by 3 bases, and 17 bases separated the two germline ends. Germline CDR1 LNHNV, CDR2 YYDKDF (reference sequence). The CDR3 loop is CATSTGGELSTDTQYF. In nucleotides, the CDR3 is TGTGCCACCAGCACTGGCGGGGAGTTGAGTACAGATACGCAGTATTTT.